The 17 T cell receptor beta chains below all came from one sample that was sequenced in a study of blood T cell repertoires in COVID-19. TCRdb's table, derived via immunoSEQ multiplex PCR, lists solely in-frame clones and lacks some. The table lists 70,000 or so clones, roughly 89% of them singletons. Sequencing was performed on peripheral blood. Every receptor here comes from a man aged 60-69 years with acute or convalescent COVID-19.

The V call is TRBV5-1, the J call TRBJ2-3; a weak D match, TRBD2 (6 bases). The CDR3 covers 12 residues. Germline V gene data show CDR1 as SGHRS and CDR2 as YFSETQ. V was shortened by 3 bases and J by 6 bases, with 8 bases between the two germline ends. The CDR3 region has the DNA TGCGCCAGCAGCTCCAGCGGGGATACGCAGTATTTT. Encoded protein: CASSSSGDTQYF.

V is TRBV12-3 or TRBV12-4 and J is TRBJ1-2; D is perhaps TRBD1 (5 bases). The CDR3 is 13 amino acids. Deletions cut 4 bases from V and 2 bases from J, with 8 bases between. CDR3 sequence (DNA): TGTGCCAGCAGTTCACAGGCCAACTATGGCTACACCTTC. Its protein is CASSSQANYGYTF.

This rearrangement joins TRBV2 to TRBJ1-6; tentatively, D is TRBD1 (6 bases). Germline V gene lookup returns CDR1 SNHLY and CDR2 FYNNEI. The V end lost 7 bases, the J end lost 7 bases, and 14 bases lay between the germline ends. This CDR3 region has 14 residues. For the CDR3, the DNA is TGTGCCAGCACCGAACAGGGTCGGAATTCACCCCTCCACTTT. Translation: CASTEQGRNSPLHF.

This chain uses TRBV7-9 with TRBJ1-2; 10 bases map to TRBD1. Germline V gene sequence: CDR1 SEHNR, CDR2 FQNEAQ (reference sequence). The CDR3 loop spans 14 amino acids. After removal of 3 bases from V and 8 bases from J, the junction contained 6 bases not matched to a gene. The DNA for the CDR3 is TGTGCCAGCAGCTTCCCGAGGGACAGGGGCGGCTACACCTTC. Translated, it gives CASSFPRDRGGYTF.

The V gene is TRBV28, the J gene TRBJ1-1; a possible D gene is TRBD1 (5 bases). CDR3 length: 15 amino acids. CDR1 and CDR2 from the germline V gene are MDHEN and SYDVKM. Trimming took off 5 bases at V and 1 base at J, with 14 bases between the two ends. DNA of the CDR3: TGTGCCAGCAGTATACTACAGGATTGGAACACTGAAGCTTTCTTT. Its translation: CASSILQDWNTEAFF.

This chain uses TRBV19 with TRBJ2-1, with a possible D match to TRBD1 (5 bases). The CDR3 is 16 amino acids. The V end was cut by 0 bases, the J end by 6 bases, with 15 bases between. The germline V gene has CDR1 LNHDA and CDR2 SQIVND (reference sequence). The DNA for the CDR3 is TGTGCCAGTAGTATAGATTTCGGACAACCAGGCAATGAGCAGTTCTTC. Protein: CASSIDFGQPGNEQFF.

Points on this clone: Other DNA sequences in this sample translate to the same CDR3. This chain links TRBV5-1 with TRBJ1-2; no firm D call. Germline lookup yields CDR1 SGHRS and CDR2 YFSETQ. CDR3 length: 14 amino acids. Trimming took 0 bases from V and 2 from J, leaving 8 bases between them. CDR3 in DNA: TGCGCCAGCAGCTTGGTCTCAGGAAACTATGGCTACACCTTC. It specifies CASSLVSGNYGYTF.

The chain links TRBV27 to TRBJ2-7, with a weak D call TRBD1 (6 bases). The CDR3 covers 16 residues. V was cut by 6 bases and J by 4 bases, with 22 bases left in between. Per the germline V gene, CDR1 is MNHEY and CDR2 is SMNVEV (reference sequence). DNA of the CDR3: TGTGCCAGCAGCCCTATCTTACAGGGTTTGAGGTACGAGCAGTACTTC. Its protein is CASSPILQGLRYEQYF.

This chain uses TRBV9 with TRBJ2-5; D perhaps matches TRBD1 (5 bases). The CDR3 spans 14 residues. The V end lost 3 bases, the J end lost 4 bases, and 13 bases lay between the germline ends. From germline, CDR1 is SGDLS and CDR2 YYNGEE. This CDR3 is CASSGPRVGETQYF. CDR3 DNA: TGTGCCAGCAGCGGGCCCAGGGTCGGAGAGACCCAGTACTTC.

The chain has TRBV19 and TRBJ1-5; 10 bases are shared with TRBD1. Germline values: CDR1 LNHDA, CDR2 SQIVND (reference sequence). The trim removed 5 bases at V and 2 bases at J, leaving 9 bases unmatched. The CDR3 consists of 17 residues. CDR3 amino acids: CASSVTGGNVGNQPQHF. CDR3 coding DNA: TGTGCCAGTAGTGTGACAGGGGGCAATGTGGGCAATCAGCCCCAGCATTTT. The complete variable domain, with remaining parts taken from reference TRBV19 and TRBJ1-5, reads DGGITQSPKYLFRKEGQNVTLSCEQNLNHDAMYWYRQDPGQGLRLIYYSQIVNDFQKGDIAEGYSVSREKKESFPLTVTSAQKNPTAFYLCASSVTGGNVGNQPQHFGDGTRLSIL.

This chain uses TRBV21-1 with TRBJ1-3; the D call in the table, TRBD1, was not verified against the DNA. TRBV21-1 is tagged as a pseudogene. This CDR3 region has 15 residues. The CDR3 nucleotides read TGTGCCAGCAGCAAAGAGCAGGGGGCGAAAAACACCATATATTTT. Translated, it gives CASSKEQGAKNTIYF.

This chain uses TRBV7-6 with TRBJ2-7; D may be TRBD2 (6 bases). V was clipped by 2 bases and J by 5 bases, with 10 bases between them. CDR1 and CDR2 from the germline V gene are SGHVS and FNYEAQ. This CDR3 has 13 residues. CDR3 in amino acids: CASSLRGGDEQYF. CDR3 nucleotides: TGTGCCAGCAGCTTAAGGGGCGGGGACGAGCAGTACTTC.

This clone has only a few counts. This sequence joins TRBV5-6 and TRBJ1-2, with 8 bases aligning to TRBD1. Per germline, CDR1 SGHDT and CDR2 YYEEEE. The junction had 6 bases not matched to a gene; V was cut back by 1 base and J by 4 bases. The CDR3 consists of 15 residues. DNA for the CDR3: TGTGCCAGCAGCTTGATTACCGGGACAGGCTATGGCTACACCTTC. Protein sequence: CASSLITGTGYGYTF.

V is TRBV7-6 and J is TRBJ2-3; tentatively, D is TRBD2 (6 bases). V was clipped by 1 base and J by 2 bases, with 13 bases between them. Germline V gene lookup returns CDR1 SGHVS and CDR2 FNYEAQ. The CDR3 runs 16 residues. CDR3 residues: CASSLVGGGATDTQYF. CDR3 DNA: TGTGCCAGCAGCTTAGTAGGTGGAGGGGCCACAGATACGCAGTATTTT.

V gene TRBV5-1 combines with J gene TRBJ2-5; maybe TRBD1 (5 bases). CDR1 SGHRS and CDR2 YFSETQ come from the germline V gene. The CDR3 runs to 15 residues. Trimming removed 0 bases at V and 10 bases at J, with 19 bases between. CDR3 protein: CASSLDQGIKIIQYF. The CDR3 nucleotides read TGCGCCAGCAGCTTGGACCAGGGAATCAAGATCATCCAGTACTTC.

This clone was seen a few times. J is TRBJ2-7 and V is TRBV7-9, with D possibly being TRBD1 (6 bases). The CDR3 contains 14 residues. The V end was cut by 3 bases, the J end by 2 bases, with 11 bases between. CDR1 is SEHNR and CDR2 is FQNEAQ in the germline V gene (reference sequence). The CDR3 DNA is TGTGCCAGCAGCTTCGCCGAGGGGGCCTACGAGCAGTACTTC. Its translation is CASSFAEGAYEQYF.

The chain couples TRBV6-6 to TRBJ2-7; 8 bases map to TRBD1. In germline, CDR1 is MNHNY, CDR2 SVGAGI (reference sequence). Trimming at V came to 2 bases and at J to 3 bases, leaving 6 bases not matched to a gene. The CDR3 covers 15 residues. CDR3 bases: TGTGCCAGCAGTTACACCCGGGACAGGAGCTACGAGCAGTACTTC. The encoded protein is CASSYTRDRSYEQYF.